The present entry profiles one TCR beta chain with its context. Its specificity is unknown. The record originates from a study of shared clonotypes between healthy human individuals. Whole-study results and caveats: Clonotype sharing among donors was expected to depend on sequencing depth.

The CDR3 runs to 16 residues. V was shortened by 5 bases and J by 1 base, with 18 bases between the two germline ends. Germline values: CDR1 MNHEY, CDR2 SMNVEV (reference sequence). The assay used deep level. Clones were sequenced by immunoSEQ multiplex PCR, and TCRdb holds only the in-frame ones, with some missing. The table shows some 490,000 clones, with around 73% occurring only once. Each donor was a Caucasian adult residing in Nashville, Tennessee. The sequenced material came from PBMCs. This receptor was obtained from a woman between 40 and 55 years old in good health. Some clones in this sample may be carry-over from other donors' samples. The chain recombines TRBV27 with TRBJ2-7; D remains unclear. Written as DNA, the CDR3 is TGTGCCAGCAGTCCCCGTCGGACCCAAGGGTCCTACGAGCAGTACTTC. It translates to CASSPRRTQGSYEQYF.